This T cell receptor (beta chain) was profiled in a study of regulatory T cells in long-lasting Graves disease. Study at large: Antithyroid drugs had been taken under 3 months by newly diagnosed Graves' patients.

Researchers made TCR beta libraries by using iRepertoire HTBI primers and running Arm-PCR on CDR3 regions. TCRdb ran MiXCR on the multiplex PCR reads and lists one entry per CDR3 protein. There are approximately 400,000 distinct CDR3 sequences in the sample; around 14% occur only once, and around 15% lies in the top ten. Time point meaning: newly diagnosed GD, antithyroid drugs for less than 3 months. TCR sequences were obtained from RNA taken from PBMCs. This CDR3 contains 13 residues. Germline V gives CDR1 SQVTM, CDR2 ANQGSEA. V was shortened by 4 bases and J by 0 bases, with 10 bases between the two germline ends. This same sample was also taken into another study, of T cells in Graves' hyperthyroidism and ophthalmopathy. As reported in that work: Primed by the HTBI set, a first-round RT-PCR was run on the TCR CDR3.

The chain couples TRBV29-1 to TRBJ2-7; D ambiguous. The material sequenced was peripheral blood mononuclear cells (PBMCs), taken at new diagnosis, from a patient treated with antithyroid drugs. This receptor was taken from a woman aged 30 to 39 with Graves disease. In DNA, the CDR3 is TGCAGCGTTGCGGTGTGGGACTCCTACGAGCAGTACTTC. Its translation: CSVAVWDSYEQYF.